This entry lists 7 T cell receptor beta chains sequenced from one sample in a study of T cells in Graves' hyperthyroidism and ophthalmopathy. From RNA transcripts, TCR beta CDR3 regions were amplified. The HTBI primer set served for first-round RT-PCR of the TCR CDR3. TCRdb re-analysed the multiplex PCR reads in MiXCR, keeping a single row per CDR3 protein. The sample lists around 350,000 distinct CDR3 sequences, nearly 15% occurring once. Material: blood. The receptors shown here come from an older woman with Graves' ophthalmopathy.

The sample holds many counts of this clonotype. The genes are TRBV18 and TRBJ2-1, with D perhaps assigned TRBD1 or TRBD2 (6 bases each). CDR3 length: 18 amino acids. V was shortened by 3 bases and J by 1 base, with 19 bases between the two germline ends. In germline, CDR1 is KGHSH, CDR2 LQKENI. CDR3 amino acids: CASSPGNPGGGSYNEQFF. The CDR3 DNA follows: TGTGCCAGCTCACCCGGGAACCCAGGAGGGGGTTCCTACAATGAGCAGTTCTTC.

The V and J genes are TRBV12-5 and TRBJ2-7; the match to TRBD2 covers 7 bases. The germline gives CDR1 LGHNT, CDR2 FRNRAP. This CDR3 spans 16 amino acids. V dropped 5 bases and J dropped 0; count of bases not matched to a gene: 10. CDR3 protein: CASGAILASSSYEQYF. CDR3 nucleotide sequence: TGTGCTAGTGGTGCTATACTAGCGTCTAGCTCCTACGAGCAGTACTTC. The full variable domain, its missing parts supplied by reference TRBV12-5 and TRBJ2-7, is DARVTQTPRHKVTEMGQEVTMRCQPILGHNTVFWYRQTMMQGLELLAYFRNRAPLDDSGMPKDRFSAEMPDATLATLKIQPSEPRDSAVYFCASGAILASSSYEQYFGPGTRLTVT.

This clonotype was found many times. The chain joins TRBV20-1 to TRBJ2-7; no clear D gene. Trimming stripped 6 bases from V and 3 bases from J, with 12 bases between. The CDR3 is 12 amino acids. Germline assignment: CDR1 DFQATT and CDR2 SNEGSKA (reference sequence). The CDR3 bases are TGCAGTGCCAGCGACATTCTCTACGAGCAGTACTTC. Translated: CSASDILYEQYF.

The rearrangement links TRBV6-2 or TRBV6-3 to TRBJ1-5, with D possibly matching TRBD1 (6 bases). Germline CDR1 reads MNHEY; CDR2 reads SVGEGT. The ends were cut back, 2 bases at V and 0 bases at J, with 11 bases in the middle. This CDR3 region has 16 residues. The CDR3 loop reads CASSYDGQYSNQPQHF. CDR3 DNA sequence: TGTGCCAGCAGTTACGATGGACAGTATAGCAATCAGCCCCAGCATTTT.

The chain recombines TRBV7-9 with TRBJ2-7, with 13 bases aligning to TRBD2. Looked up from germline, CDR1 is SEHNR and CDR2 is FQNEAQ (reference sequence). The junction had 6 bases not matched to a gene; V was cut back by 5 bases and J by 5 bases. This CDR3 comprises 15 residues. The CDR3 DNA reads TGTGCCAGCAGCCACGGACTAGCGGGAGTCGACGAGCAGTACTTC. Residues: CASSHGLAGVDEQYF. The variable domain in full, with the rest retrieved from reference TRBV7-9 and TRBJ2-7, is DTGVSQNPRHKITKRGQNVTFRCDPISEHNRLYWYRQTLGQGPEFLTYFQNEAQLEKSRLLSDRFSAERPKGSFSTLEIQRTEQGDSAMYLCASSHGLAGVDEQYFGPGTRLTVT.

This clonotype was counted between two and nine times. This chain uses TRBV10-3 with TRBJ2-7; TRBD2 matches at 9 bases. The CDR3 consists of 19 residues. The J segment lost 4 bases and the V segment lost 6 bases, leaving 22 bases of the junction unmatched. Germline V gene lookup returns CDR1 ENHRY and CDR2 SYGVKD. DNA for the CDR3: TGTGCCATCAGCTCAACGGGCTTCGGAAGGTCTAGCGGGGCTTACGAGCAGTACTTC. Protein sequence: CAISSTGFGRSSGAYEQYF.

This clonotype came up many times. This chain connects TRBV28 to TRBJ2-7; perhaps TRBD1 as D (6 bases). Looked up from germline, CDR1 is MDHEN and CDR2 is SYDVKM. V dropped 4 bases and J dropped 3 bases, with 7 bases sitting between them. The CDR3 is 12 amino acids. DNA of the CDR3: TGTGCCAGCAGTTCCAGGGGCTACGAGCAGTACTTC. It codes for CASSSRGYEQYF.